Below are 6 T cell receptor beta chains sequenced from a single sample in a study of T-cell memory formation after mild COVID-19. TCRdb reanalysed the 5' RACE reads using MiXCR and keeps one entry per CDR3 protein. The sample comprises 400,000 to 450,000 distinct CDR3 sequences, around 17% of which are singletons, and around a fifth rests with the top ten. Specimen: PBMCs or a T cell subset sorted from them (not recorded which). The receptors come from a man younger than 35 who had mild COVID-19 (a few samples of this study predate the infection). Cell type and time point are not known.

The CDR3 region has the DNA TGTGCCAGCAGCGACAACAGGGGAGATACGCAGTATTTT. It is translated as CASSDNRGDTQYF. This sequence joins TRBV7-6 and TRBJ2-3; TRBD1 matches at 7 bases. The V segment lost 5 bases and the J segment 5 bases; nucleotides outside the gene matches: 4. The length of the CDR3 is 13 residues. CDR1 is SGHVS and CDR2 is FNYEAQ in the germline V gene.

The V gene is TRBV6-5, the J gene TRBJ1-2, with D unresolved. Trimming stripped 6 bases from V and 8 bases from J, with 19 bases between. The germline CDR1 and CDR2 sequences are MNHEY and SVGAGI. The CDR3 sequence is 14 residues long. The CDR3 loop is CASSPGGSRSGYTF. The CDR3 DNA follows: TGTGCCAGCAGCCCCGGTGGGTCCCGATCGGGCTACACCTTC.

V and J are TRBV6-1 and TRBJ1-3; no reliable D call. The germline CDR1 and CDR2 sequences are MNHNS and SASEGT. The CDR3 covers 16 residues. Trimming removed 2 bases from V and 0 bases from J, with 11 bases in between. The CDR3 here is CASSEKTLTSGNTIYF. As DNA, the CDR3 is TGTGCCAGCAGTGAAAAGACCTTGACCTCTGGAAACACCATATATTTT.

CDR3 in amino acids: CAIRQKNTEAFF. The DNA for the CDR3 is TGTGCCATCCGGCAGAAGAACACTGAAGCTTTCTTT. V gene TRBV10-3 combines with J gene TRBJ1-1; D remains ambiguous. CDR3 length: 12 residues. The ends were cut back, 8 bases at V and 1 base at J, with 8 bases in the middle. Germline loops: CDR1 ENHRY, CDR2 SYGVKD.

The rearrangement joins TRBV4-2 to TRBJ1-2; no firm D call. This CDR3 region has 12 residues. V was shortened by 5 bases and J by 1 base, with 5 bases between the two germline ends. Germline values: CDR1 LGHNA, CDR2 YNFKEQ. CDR3 sequence reads: CASSSYNYGYTF. CDR3 DNA: TGTGCCAGCAGCTCGTATAACTATGGCTACACCTTC.

J is TRBJ1-2 and V is TRBV12-3 or TRBV12-4; the D is unclear. This CDR3 is 14 amino acids long. Trimming left V 2 bases short and J 6 bases short, with 13 bases between. In nucleotides, the CDR3 is TGTGCCAGCAGTTTACAGGCCCAAAGGAATGGCTACACCTTC. Amino acid sequence: CASSLQAQRNGYTF.